These 26 T cell receptor beta chains were sequenced from one sample in a study of T cell responses to AZD1222 COVID-19 vaccine. The data were produced by immunoSEQ multiplex PCR, yet TCRdb's version contains in-frame clones alone and is incomplete. Among about 110,000 clones listed, around 83% were seen once. This material consisted of peripheral blood, taken on day 0 of AZD1222 vaccination. The receptors derive from an adult in good health.

This clone appeared a single time. V usage is TRBV24-1 and J usage is TRBJ2-5; D not certain. V lost 0 bases to trimming and J lost 3 bases, with 7 bases between them. CDR3 length equals 14 residues. The germline CDR1 and CDR2 sequences are KGHDR and SFDVKD. In nucleotides, the CDR3 is TGTGCCACCAGTGATTTGGGACCTGAAGAGACCCAGTACTTC. Residues: CATSDLGPEETQYF.

The rearrangement uses TRBV11-2 and TRBJ1-2, with unresolved D. Between the trimmed V and J ends, which lost 0 bases and 0 bases, there was a span of 8 bases. Germline-derived CDR1 and CDR2 are SGHAT and FQNNGV. This CDR3 contains 15 residues. DNA for the CDR3: TGTGCCAGCAGCTTAGACGGCGATACTAACTATGGCTACACCTTC. Protein product: CASSLDGDTNYGYTF.

This clone was picked up one time. The rearrangement uses TRBV2 and TRBJ1-4, with D uncertain. Germline V gene data show CDR1 as SNHLY and CDR2 as FYNNEI. Trimming cost V 4 bases and J 8 bases, with 8 bases left between them. This CDR3 has 12 amino acids. The CDR3 DNA sequence: TGTGCCAGCAGTGTAAGGCGGGAAAAACTGTTTTTT. Encoded protein: CASSVRREKLFF.

This chain links TRBV6-5 with TRBJ2-5; 8 bases line up with TRBD2. Germline CDR1 MNHEY, CDR2 SVGAGI. Trimming removed 7 bases from V and 5 bases from J; junction bases left unmatched: 6. This CDR3 has 13 residues. The CDR3 sequence is CASNPTSVETQYF. DNA of the CDR3: TGTGCCAGCAACCCGACTAGCGTTGAGACCCAGTACTTC.

This chain links TRBV5-6 with TRBJ2-1; no definite D call. The CDR3 spans 15 residues. The germline CDR1 and CDR2 sequences are SGHDT and YYEEEE. Trimming left V 0 bases short and J 0 bases short, with 7 bases between. CDR3: CASSLGAFSYNEQFF. In DNA form, the CDR3 reads TGTGCCAGCAGCTTGGGCGCATTCTCCTACAATGAGCAGTTCTTC.

The count of this clone is one. This chain connects TRBV2 to TRBJ1-6, with 7 bases aligning to TRBD1. V trimming: 2 bases; J trimming: 10 bases; junction bases outside the gene matches: 5. The CDR3 extends over 14 amino acids. Germline V CDR1 and CDR2: SNHLY, FYNNEI. The CDR3 sequence is CASSEYRGRSPLHF. CDR3 in DNA: TGTGCCAGCAGTGAATATAGGGGGCGATCACCCCTCCACTTT.

The rearrangement joins TRBV6-5 to TRBJ1-5; D perhaps matches TRBD1 (6 bases). CDR3 length: 15 residues. Trimming stripped 6 bases from V and 3 bases from J, with 15 bases between. Looked up from germline, CDR1 is MNHEY and CDR2 is SVGAGI. The CDR3 DNA is TGTGCCAGCAGACTGGGACACAACGACAATCAGCCCCAGCATTTT. Protein product: CASRLGHNDNQPQHF.

The rearrangement joins TRBV6-5 to TRBJ1-2; TRBD1 is a possible D gene (5 bases). V lost 2 bases to trimming and J lost 11 bases, with 9 bases between them. The CDR3 has 11 residues. Germline values: CDR1 MNHEY, CDR2 SVGAGI. The CDR3 coding sequence is TGTGCCAGCAGTTACGGACACTATTACACCTTC. Protein sequence: CASSYGHYYTF.

The gene calls are TRBV7-2 and TRBJ2-4; TRBD2 matches at 10 bases. Germline lookup yields CDR1 SGHTA and CDR2 FQGNSA. The CDR3 loop spans 16 amino acids. The V gene end was trimmed by 3 bases and the J gene end by 7 bases; junction bases not matched to a gene: 9. The CDR3 is CASSLGVAGGGNIQYF. The CDR3 nucleotides read TGTGCCAGCAGCTTGGGAGTAGCGGGGGGCGGGAACATTCAGTACTTC. Supplemented by reference TRBV7-2 and TRBJ2-4, the full variable domain reads GAGVSQSPSNKVTEKGKDVELRCDPISGHTALYWYRQSLGQGLEFLIYFQGNSAPDKSGLPSDRFSAERTGGSVSTLTIQRTQQEDSAVYLCASSLGVAGGGNIQYFGAGTRLSVL.

The rearrangement uses TRBV5-1 and TRBJ2-2; D is perhaps TRBD2 (6 bases). The V end was cut by 4 bases, the J end by 6 bases, with 16 bases between. Germline V CDR1 and CDR2: SGHRS, YFSETQ. The CDR3 has 15 amino acids. DNA for the CDR3: TGCGCCAGCAGCCGCGGAGGGGCCAGCCCCGGGGAGCTGTTTTTT. Amino acids: CASSRGGASPGELFF.

This chain links TRBV5-4 with TRBJ2-1; D is perhaps TRBD1 (5 bases). The CDR3 sequence is 16 residues long. CDR1 is SGHNT and CDR2 is YYREEE in the germline V gene (reference sequence). V was clipped by 0 bases and J by 1 base, with 11 bases between them. Here the CDR3 reads CASSLAQAGSYNEQFF. The CDR3 nucleotides are TGTGCCAGCAGCTTGGCCCAGGCAGGGTCCTACAATGAGCAGTTCTTC.

This clone is a singleton in its sample. The chain carries TRBV19 and TRBJ2-7; D unresolved. The CDR3 totals 12 residues. Germline assignment: CDR1 LNHDA and CDR2 SQIVND (reference sequence). The V gene lost 6 bases and the J gene lost 0 bases, with 6 bases spanning the gap. CDR3 coding DNA: TGTGCCAGTAGCGCTAGCTCCTACGAGCAGTACTTC. Translated, it gives CASSASSYEQYF.

In its sample, this clone was seen once. V gene TRBV2 combines with J gene TRBJ1-6, with 7 bases aligning to TRBD1. The CDR3 loop spans 15 amino acids. Germline-derived CDR1 and CDR2 are SNHLY and FYNNEI. Trimming at V came to 5 bases and at J to 6 bases, leaving 7 bases not matched to a gene. The chain's CDR3 is CASSKAGQPNSPLHF. CDR3 nucleotide sequence: TGTGCCAGCAGTAAGGCGGGACAGCCTAATTCACCCCTCCACTTT.

This clone was seen a handful of times. V gene TRBV7-2 combines with J gene TRBJ1-3; 8 bases fit TRBD1. Germline V lookup: CDR1 SGHTA, CDR2 FQGNSA. V shed 5 bases, J shed 13 bases, and the junction held 7 bases outside the gene matches. This CDR3 spans 12 amino acids. The CDR3 here is CASSNQDRVIYF. The CDR3 DNA follows: TGTGCCAGCAGCAACCAGGACAGGGTGATATATTTT.

The chain joins TRBV5-1 to TRBJ2-7, with TRBD2 matching 7 bases. The trim removed 5 bases at V and 5 bases at J, leaving 13 bases unmatched. Germline loops: CDR1 SGHRS, CDR2 YFSETQ. The CDR3 contains 15 residues. The CDR3 DNA follows: TGCGCCAGCAGTCGTAACGGGGGGACCCCTGACGAGCAGTACTTC. This gives the protein CASSRNGGTPDEQYF.

The chain employs TRBV4-2 and TRBJ2-3; possible D gene TRBD2, 7 bases. Trimming removed 2 bases from V and 5 bases from J, with 11 bases in between. From germline, CDR1 is LGHNA and CDR2 YNFKEQ. This CDR3 is 14 amino acids long. The CDR3 DNA is TGTGCCAGCAGCCAATCGGGGGGCCGAGATACGCAGTATTTT. Translated, it gives CASSQSGGRDTQYF.

The chain carries TRBV29-1 and TRBJ2-3; 8 bases map to TRBD1. This CDR3 has 13 residues. V trimming: 3 bases; J trimming: 4 bases; junction bases outside the gene matches: 3. Germline-derived CDR1 and CDR2 are SQVTM and ANQGSEA. The CDR3 loop is CSVDLGQADTQYF. The CDR3 DNA reads as TGCAGCGTTGACTTGGGACAGGCAGATACGCAGTATTTT.

The chain carries TRBV24-1 and TRBJ1-5; D unresolved. The CDR3 runs 16 residues. The germline V gene encodes CDR1 KGHDR and CDR2 SFDVKD. V lost 4 bases and J lost 6, with 18 bases in between. Written as DNA, the CDR3 is TGTGCCACCAGTGACCCTGGGTCCACGGGTGGTCAGCCCCAGCATTTT. This codes for CATSDPGSTGGQPQHF.

The chain combines TRBV5-1 with TRBJ2-5, with 8 nucleotides matching TRBD1. V dropped 3 bases and J dropped 9; count of bases not matched to a gene: 13. The CDR3 is 15 amino acids. Germline-derived CDR1 and CDR2 are SGHRS and YFSETQ. CDR3 protein: CASSSWDRSPKAQYF. As DNA, the CDR3 is TGCGCCAGCAGCTCCTGGGACAGGAGCCCAAAGGCCCAGTACTTC.

This clone was seen a handful of times. The J gene is TRBJ1-5, the V gene TRBV30, with TRBD1 matching over 7 bases. Losses at the gene ends were 3 bases for V and 3 bases for J; bases not matched to a gene: 8. This CDR3 spans 15 amino acids. Germline V gene sequence: CDR1 GTSNPN, CDR2 SVGIG (reference sequence). Written as DNA, the CDR3 is TGTGCCTGGAGCATCGCGGGACAGCACAATCAGCCCCAGCATTTT. Translating gives CAWSIAGQHNQPQHF. The complete variable domain, with remaining parts taken from reference TRBV30 and TRBJ1-5, reads SQTIHQWPATLVQPVGSPLSLECTVEGTSNPNLYWYRQAAGRGLQLLFYSVGIGQISSEVPQNLSASRPQDRQFILSSKKLLLSDSGFYLCAWSIAGQHNQPQHFGDGTRLSIL.

The chain links TRBV18 to TRBJ2-6; D perhaps matches TRBD2 (5 bases). Germline values: CDR1 KGHSH, CDR2 LQKENI. With 6 bases removed from V and 4 bases from J, the gap between germline ends came to 16 bases. The CDR3 spans 16 residues. In DNA form, the CDR3 reads TGTGCCAGCTCCCTACAGAGCCCGGGGGGGGCCAACGTCCTGACTTTC. It is translated as CASSLQSPGGANVLTF.

The genes are TRBV5-4 and TRBJ1-1; 8 positions match TRBD1. V was pared by 0 bases and J by 5 bases, with 6 bases of the junction left unmatched. This CDR3 spans 15 amino acids. Germline lookup yields CDR1 SGHNT and CDR2 YYREEE (reference sequence). CDR3 amino acids: CASSLGSGGLTEAFF. In DNA, the CDR3 is TGTGCCAGCAGCTTGGGGTCAGGGGGCCTGACTGAAGCTTTCTTT.

The chain's CDR3 is CASSQVSVSTDTQYF. DNA of the CDR3: TGTGCCAGCAGCCAAGTCTCCGTTAGCACAGATACGCAGTATTTT. This chain links TRBV3-1 (or the pseudogene TRBV3-2) with TRBJ2-3; D unresolved. The CDR3 contains 15 residues. V was shortened by 1 base and J by 0 bases, with 8 bases between the two germline ends. Germline V lookup: CDR1 LGHDT, CDR2 YNNKEL (reference sequence).

The V and J genes are TRBV6-5 and TRBJ1-1; 8 bases are a match to TRBD1. After removal of 6 bases from V and 0 bases from J, the junction contained 6 bases not matched to a gene. Looked up from germline, CDR1 is MNHEY and CDR2 is SVGAGI. The CDR3 is 15 amino acids. CDR3 loop: CASRQDRVMNTEAFF. The CDR3 DNA follows: TGTGCCAGCAGACAGGACAGGGTCATGAACACTGAAGCTTTCTTT.

This rearrangement joins TRBV5-1 to TRBJ2-7; possibly TRBD1 or TRBD2 for D (5 bases each). The CDR3 sequence is 15 residues long. Germline CDR1 and CDR2: SGHRS and YFSETQ. V dropped 3 bases and J dropped 5 bases, with 18 bases sitting between them. As DNA, the CDR3 is TGCGCCAGCAGCTCCCTTAGTGAGGGGCAACACGAGCAGTACTTC. Amino acid sequence: CASSSLSEGQHEQYF.

In its sample, this clone was seen once. This chain uses TRBV7-2 with TRBJ1-6; weak D call: TRBD1 (6 bases). CDR1 SGHTA and CDR2 FQGNSA come from the germline V gene. The length of the CDR3 is 16 residues. With 1 base removed from V and 8 bases from J, the gap between germline ends came to 15 bases. CDR3 sequence: CASSLVGGGRYSPLHF. In DNA, the CDR3 is TGTGCCAGCAGCTTAGTGGGTGGGGGCAGATATTCACCCCTCCACTTT.